The 14 T cell receptor beta chains in this list originate from one sample, sequenced in a study of memory CD4+ T cells and cytomegalovirus serostatus. Some clones are missing from TCRdb's copy, which holds only in-frame ones; the method was immunoSEQ multiplex PCR. The sample carries around 44,000 clones, just under 80% recorded once. Single viable CD3+CD4+CD8-CD45RO+ cells were sorted as the memory CD4+ T cells. Sequencing was done on a sample of memory CD4+ T cells from blood. The receptors come from an adult in good health and CMV-seronegative.

The chain employs TRBV10-2 and TRBJ2-7; the match to TRBD2 covers 13 bases. The CDR3 is 15 residues long. Trimming removed 5 bases from V and 3 bases from J; junction bases left unmatched: 4. The germline V gene encodes CDR1 WSHSY and CDR2 SAAADI. This CDR3 is CASSPGLAGNYEQYF. Written as DNA, the CDR3 is TGCGCCAGCAGTCCGGGACTAGCGGGGAACTACGAGCAGTACTTC.

The chain carries TRBV2 and TRBJ1-4; 11 bases align to TRBD1. The CDR3 is 16 residues long. Germline values: CDR1 SNHLY, CDR2 FYNNEI. J gave up 0 bases and V 6 bases, and 3 bases lay outside the gene matches. The CDR3, as DNA: TGTGCCAGCAGATCGGGACAGGGGGCAACTAATGAAAAACTGTTTTTT. Translated: CASRSGQGATNEKLFF.

The chain is built from TRBV6-5 and TRBJ1-3, with a tentative D call TRBD1 (6 bases). The CDR3 loop spans 16 amino acids. Germline V CDR1 and CDR2: MNHEY, SVGAGI. Trimming took 0 bases from V and 4 from J, leaving 13 bases between them. In DNA, the CDR3 is TGTGCCAGCAGTTACTCGGGGGCAACTCCAGGAAACACCATATATTTT. It codes for CASSYSGATPGNTIYF.

The chain uses TRBV19 and TRBJ1-2, with TRBD1 as a possible D gene (5 bases). The CDR3 is 13 residues long. V dropped 6 bases and J dropped 5 bases, with 13 bases sitting between them. Germline CDR1 and CDR2: LNHDA and SQIVND (reference sequence). As DNA, the CDR3 is TGTGCCAGTAGGGAAGGGGCTGCGTATGGCTACACCTTC. This encodes CASREGAAYGYTF.

This clone is a singleton in its sample. This rearrangement joins TRBV6-5 to TRBJ2-7, with 7 positions matching TRBD2. The CDR3 runs to 15 residues. The germline gives CDR1 MNHEY, CDR2 SVGAGI. V dropped 7 bases and J dropped 7; count of bases not matched to a gene: 16. The CDR3 nucleotides are TGTGCCAGCAAGGCCCAGCGTGGGGGGGGAAGGGAGCAGTACTTC. It codes for CASKAQRGGGREQYF.

V usage is TRBV4-1 and J usage is TRBJ2-5; TRBD2 agrees at 10 bases. Germline loops: CDR1 MGHRA, CDR2 YSYEKL. The CDR3 spans 17 residues. Losses at the gene ends were 0 bases for V and 6 bases for J; bases not matched to a gene: 10. In nucleotides, the CDR3 is TGCGCCAGCAGCCAAGAAGATCCCCTAGCGGGGGATCAGACCCAGTACTTC. Its protein product is CASSQEDPLAGDQTQYF.

The chain employs TRBV5-4 and TRBJ2-7; TRBD1 or TRBD2 may be the D gene (5 bases each). The CDR3 is made up of 15 amino acids. With 3 bases removed from V and 4 bases from J, the gap between germline ends came to 17 bases. Germline values: CDR1 SGHNT, CDR2 YYREEE (reference sequence). The CDR3 sequence is CASSWEPGTVYEQYF. The CDR3 DNA sequence: TGTGCCAGCAGCTGGGAACCTGGGACCGTTTACGAGCAGTACTTC.

The rearrangement uses TRBV19 and TRBJ1-4, with D perhaps TRBD1 (5 bases). The V end lost 5 bases, the J end lost 3 bases, and 16 bases lay between the germline ends. The germline gives CDR1 LNHDA, CDR2 SQIVND (reference sequence). This CDR3 contains 16 residues. The CDR3 reads CASSYSPLGANEKLFF. CDR3 nucleotide sequence: TGTGCCAGTAGTTACAGCCCCTTGGGGGCTAATGAAAAACTGTTTTTT.

The CDR3 DNA reads TGTGCTCAGATCCAGAACACTGAAGCTTTCTTT. Amino acids: CAQIQNTEAFF. The chain employs TRBV30 and TRBJ1-1, with D uncertain. This CDR3 spans 11 amino acids. Germline loops: CDR1 GTSNPN, CDR2 SVGIG (reference sequence).

The chain couples TRBV25-1 to TRBJ1-2; maybe TRBD1 (6 bases). Germline CDR1 reads MGHDK; CDR2 reads SYGVNS. V shed 4 bases and J shed 4 bases, with 10 bases lying between them. The CDR3 contains 13 residues. The CDR3 DNA sequence: TGTGCCAGCAGTGCACTGACAGGCTATGGCTACACCTTC. Protein sequence: CASSALTGYGYTF.

The genes are TRBV7-9 and TRBJ2-3; 7 nucleotides agree with TRBD2. Looked up from germline, CDR1 is SEHNR and CDR2 is FQNEAQ (reference sequence). This CDR3 region has 15 residues. Trimming cost V 5 bases and J 6 bases; bases outside gene matches: 11. In DNA, the CDR3 is TGTGCCAGCAGCCTACCCGGGACTAAGCTGGATACGCAGTATTTT. This codes for CASSLPGTKLDTQYF. The full variable domain, rest sourced from reference TRBV7-9 and TRBJ2-3, is DTGVSQNPRHKITKRGQNVTFRCDPISEHNRLYWYRQTLGQGPEFLTYFQNEAQLEKSRLLSDRFSAERPKGSFSTLEIQRTEQGDSAMYLCASSLPGTKLDTQYFGPGTRLTVL.

The chain recombines TRBV15 with TRBJ1-6, with 8 nucleotides matching TRBD1. Per the germline V gene, CDR1 is LNHNV and CDR2 is YYDKDF (reference sequence). The V segment lost 1 base and the J segment 9 bases; nucleotides outside the gene matches: 8. CDR3 size: 16 residues. The DNA of the CDR3 is TGTGCCACCAGCAGAGGGTCGACAGGGGAGAGTTCACCCCTCCACTTT. Residues: CATSRGSTGESSPLHF.

CDR3 bases: TGTGCCAGCAGCGTAGATGGGACTCCCACCGGGGAGCTGTTTTTT. It yields the protein CASSVDGTPTGELFF. The chain is built from TRBV9 and TRBJ2-2; tentative D call: TRBD2 (6 bases). CDR3 length: 15 residues. CDR1 and CDR2 (germline): SGDLS, YYNGEE. V dropped 0 bases and J dropped 4 bases, with 10 bases sitting between them.

The genes are TRBV6-5 and TRBJ1-1; maybe TRBD1 (5 bases). Trimming cost V 5 bases and J 1 base, with 11 bases left between them. This CDR3 spans 14 amino acids. Germline-derived CDR1 and CDR2 are MNHEY and SVGAGI. CDR3 DNA sequence: TGTGCCAGCAGTCGACAGCCCGGGAACACTGAAGCTTTCTTT. Amino acid sequence: CASSRQPGNTEAFF.